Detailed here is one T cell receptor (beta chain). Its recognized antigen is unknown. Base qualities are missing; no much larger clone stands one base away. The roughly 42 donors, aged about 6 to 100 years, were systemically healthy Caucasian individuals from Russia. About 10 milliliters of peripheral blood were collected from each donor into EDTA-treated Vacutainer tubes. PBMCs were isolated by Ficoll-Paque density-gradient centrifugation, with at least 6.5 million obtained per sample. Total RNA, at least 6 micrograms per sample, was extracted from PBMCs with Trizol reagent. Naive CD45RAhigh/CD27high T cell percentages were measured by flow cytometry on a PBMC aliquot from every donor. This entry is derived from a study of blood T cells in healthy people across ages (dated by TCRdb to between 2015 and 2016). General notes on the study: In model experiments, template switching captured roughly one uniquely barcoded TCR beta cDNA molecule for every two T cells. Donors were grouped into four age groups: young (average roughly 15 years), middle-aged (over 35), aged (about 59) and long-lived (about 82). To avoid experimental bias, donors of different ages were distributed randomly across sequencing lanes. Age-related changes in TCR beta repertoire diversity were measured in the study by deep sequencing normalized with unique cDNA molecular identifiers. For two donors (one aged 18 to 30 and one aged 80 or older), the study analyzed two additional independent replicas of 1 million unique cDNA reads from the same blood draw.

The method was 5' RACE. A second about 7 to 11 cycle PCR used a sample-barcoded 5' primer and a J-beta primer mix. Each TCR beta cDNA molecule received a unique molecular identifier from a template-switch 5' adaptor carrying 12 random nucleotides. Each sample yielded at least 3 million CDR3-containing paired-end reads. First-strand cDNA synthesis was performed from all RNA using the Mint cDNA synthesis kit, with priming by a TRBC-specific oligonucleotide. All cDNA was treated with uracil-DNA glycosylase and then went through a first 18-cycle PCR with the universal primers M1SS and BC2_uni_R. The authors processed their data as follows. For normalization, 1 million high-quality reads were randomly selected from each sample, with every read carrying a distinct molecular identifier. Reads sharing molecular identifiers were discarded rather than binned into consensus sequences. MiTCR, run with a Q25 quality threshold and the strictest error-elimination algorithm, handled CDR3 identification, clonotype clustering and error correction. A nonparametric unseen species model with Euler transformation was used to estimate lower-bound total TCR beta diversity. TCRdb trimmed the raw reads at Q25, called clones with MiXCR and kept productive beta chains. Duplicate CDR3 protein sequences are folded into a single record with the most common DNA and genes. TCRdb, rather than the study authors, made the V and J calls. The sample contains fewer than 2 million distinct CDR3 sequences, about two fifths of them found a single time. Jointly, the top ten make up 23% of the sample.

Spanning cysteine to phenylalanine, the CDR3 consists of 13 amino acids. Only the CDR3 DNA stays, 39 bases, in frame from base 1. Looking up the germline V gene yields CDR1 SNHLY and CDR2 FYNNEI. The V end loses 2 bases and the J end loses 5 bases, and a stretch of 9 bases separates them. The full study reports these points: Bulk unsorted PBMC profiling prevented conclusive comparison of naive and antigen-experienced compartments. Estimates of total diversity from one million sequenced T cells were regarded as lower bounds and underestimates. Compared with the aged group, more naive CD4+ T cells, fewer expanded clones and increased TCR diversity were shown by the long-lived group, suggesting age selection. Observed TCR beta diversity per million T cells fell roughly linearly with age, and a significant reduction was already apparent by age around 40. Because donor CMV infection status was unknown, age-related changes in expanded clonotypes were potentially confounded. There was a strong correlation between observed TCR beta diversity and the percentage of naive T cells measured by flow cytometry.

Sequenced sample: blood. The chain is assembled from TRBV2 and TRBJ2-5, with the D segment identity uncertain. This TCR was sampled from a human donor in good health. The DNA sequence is TGTGCCAGCAGTGAAAGTCTATCGGAGACCCAGTACTTC. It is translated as CASSESLSETQYF.